The 15 T cell receptor beta chains below were found in one sample sequenced in a study of shared clonotypes between healthy human individuals. The data were produced by immunoSEQ multiplex PCR, yet TCRdb's version contains in-frame clones alone and is incomplete. The table records 2 million to 2.5 million clones, approximately 95% of them present only once. The sample was naive CD4+ T cells sorted from blood. The subset: CD45RA+ positively selected. These receptors originate from a young man in good health.

J is TRBJ2-5 and V is TRBV15; D not resolved. Germline CDR1 reads LNHNV; CDR2 reads YYDKDF (reference sequence). This CDR3 comprises 14 residues. V shed 0 bases and J shed 7 bases, with 12 bases lying between them. The CDR3 is CATSRDIGQPTQYF. DNA for the CDR3: TGTGCCACCAGCAGAGATATAGGTCAACCGACCCAGTACTTC.

This clone was seen a few times. The genes are TRBV6-5 and TRBJ2-1; TRBD2 agrees at 8 bases. The V gene's germline CDR1 is MNHEY and CDR2 SVGAGI. This CDR3 is built from 15 residues. Germline trimming cut 5 bases from V and 5 bases from J; bases unmatched to any gene: 8. CDR3 sequence reads: CASSPSGLANNEQFF. DNA for the CDR3: TGTGCCAGCAGTCCCTCCGGACTAGCCAACAATGAGCAGTTCTTC.

V and J are TRBV9 and TRBJ2-3; the match to TRBD2 covers 9 bases. This CDR3 is built from 16 residues. The germline V gene encodes CDR1 SGDLS and CDR2 YYNGEE. Trimming took 4 bases from V and 3 from J; bases not matched to a gene: 9. The CDR3 sequence is CASSPRSSGKTDTQYF. The CDR3 DNA follows: TGTGCCAGCAGCCCCCGGTCTAGCGGGAAAACAGATACGCAGTATTTT.

This clone has just one count. No conserved phenylalanine or tryptophan ends this CDR3, so it is likely a read error. J is TRBJ1-1 and V is TRBV11-2, with TRBD1 matching 8 bases. Per germline, CDR1 SGHAT and CDR2 FQNNGV. The CDR3 totals 14 residues. Losses at the gene ends were 3 bases for V and 4 bases for J; bases not matched to a gene: 4. CDR3 sequence (DNA): TGTGCCAGCAGCTTTGGGGACAGGCCCACTGAAGCTTTCCTT. It encodes CASSFGDRPTEAFL.

This clone was observed a single time. V usage is TRBV28 and J usage is TRBJ2-3; 10 bases map to TRBD2. The germline V gene has CDR1 MDHEN and CDR2 SYDVKM. V was clipped by 5 bases and J by 4 bases; unmatched bases: 9. The CDR3 runs to 16 residues. This chain's CDR3 is CASSLSSGGAPDTQYF. For the CDR3, the DNA is TGTGCCAGCAGTCTGTCGAGCGGGGGGGCTCCAGATACGCAGTATTTT.

The CDR3 coding sequence is TGTGCCAGCAGCTTGGCTTCGACAGGGGGGAACTACGAGCAGTACTTC. Translated, it gives CASSLASTGGNYEQYF. This rearrangement joins TRBV5-4 to TRBJ2-7; 9 bases align to TRBD1. V gave up 0 bases and J gave up 3 bases; unmatched junction bases: 7. The CDR3 is made up of 16 amino acids. CDR1 is SGHNT, CDR2 YYREEE, per germline (reference sequence).

J is TRBJ2-5 and V is TRBV6-6, with a weak D call TRBD1 (5 bases). Germline-derived CDR1 and CDR2 are MNHNY and SVGAGI (reference sequence). The CDR3 covers 13 residues. The V gene lost 5 bases and the J gene lost 2 bases, with 9 bases spanning the gap. Here the CDR3 DNA reads TGTGCCAGCAGTCGGACATTACAAGAGACCCAGTACTTC. Protein product: CASSRTLQETQYF.

The chain uses TRBV10-3 and TRBJ2-5; D is uncertain. The CDR3 consists of 15 residues. Germline CDR1 ENHRY, CDR2 SYGVKD. V dropped 0 bases and J dropped 2 bases, with 10 bases sitting between them. The CDR3 nucleotides read TGTGCCATCAGTGAGTCTAGCCAGCTACAAGAGACCCAGTACTTC. It codes for CAISESSQLQETQYF.

The chain uses TRBV19 and TRBJ1-1; weak D call: TRBD1 (5 bases). Germline V gene data show CDR1 as LNHDA and CDR2 as SQIVND (reference sequence). This CDR3 is 16 amino acids long. V lost 7 bases and J 1 base, leaving 19 bases between the germline ends. The DNA of the CDR3 is TGTGCCAGTACCTCTTATCGGTCAGGGAGGAACACTGAAGCTTTCTTT. Protein: CASTSYRSGRNTEAFF.

This clone was counted a few times. The chain employs TRBV30 and TRBJ2-2, with a weak D call TRBD1 (5 bases). The CDR3 runs 16 residues. Deletions cut 2 bases from V and 4 bases from J, with 17 bases between. The V gene's germline CDR1 is GTSNPN and CDR2 SVGIG (reference sequence). The CDR3 here is CAWSSYQGSTTGELFF. The CDR3 DNA reads as TGTGCCTGGAGTTCCTACCAGGGATCCACCACCGGGGAGCTGTTTTTT.

This sequence joins TRBV27 and TRBJ2-2; D possibly matches TRBD1 or TRBD2 (6 bases each). Germline CDR1 and CDR2: MNHEY and SMNVEV (reference sequence). The CDR3 consists of 13 residues. Trimming left V 6 bases short and J 5 bases short, with 10 bases between. The CDR3 here is CASRTGGTGELFF. CDR3 DNA: TGTGCCAGCAGGACAGGAGGGACCGGGGAGCTGTTTTTT.

On this clone: Other DNA sequences in this specimen translate into the identical CDR3. The chain joins TRBV6-1 to TRBJ2-7, with 7 bases that match TRBD1. Germline assignment: CDR1 MNHNS and CDR2 SASEGT. The V and J ends lost 1 base and 2 bases, in that order; junction bases with no gene match: 2. The CDR3 sequence is 14 residues long. CDR3 protein: CASSEERGPYEQYF. CDR3 nucleotides: TGTGCCAGCAGTGAAGAGAGGGGGCCCTACGAGCAGTACTTC.

Of note for this clone: At the DNA level, this CDR3 is encoded by other sequences in the same sample as well. The chain uses TRBV5-1 and TRBJ2-5, with D perhaps TRBD2 (5 bases). V was shortened by 0 bases and J by 2 bases, with 8 bases between the two germline ends. The CDR3 is 14 amino acids. Germline V lookup: CDR1 SGHRS, CDR2 YFSETQ. CDR3 region: CASSLAGVQETQYF. Written as DNA, the CDR3 is TGCGCCAGCAGCTTGGCCGGGGTTCAAGAGACCCAGTACTTC.

The V and J genes are TRBV28 and TRBJ2-5; 8 nucleotides match TRBD2. The CDR3 has 16 amino acids. Germline CDR1 reads MDHEN; CDR2 reads SYDVKM. The J segment lost 0 bases and the V segment lost 3 bases, leaving 6 bases of the junction unmatched. The CDR3 protein is CASSFKAGGNQETQYF. The CDR3 nucleotides are TGTGCCAGCAGTTTTAAGGCGGGAGGCAACCAAGAGACCCAGTACTTC.

For this clone: Other DNA sequences in the same sample also yield this CDR3. The rearrangement uses TRBV5-1 and TRBJ1-6; 8 bases fit TRBD1. The V segment lost 0 bases and the J segment 7 bases; nucleotides outside the gene matches: 3. Germline V CDR1 and CDR2: SGHRS, YFSETQ. The CDR3 length is 15 residues. CDR3 nucleotides: TGCGCCAGCAGCTTGGGGCAGGGGGCCAATTCACCCCTCCACTTT. Amino acids: CASSLGQGANSPLHF.